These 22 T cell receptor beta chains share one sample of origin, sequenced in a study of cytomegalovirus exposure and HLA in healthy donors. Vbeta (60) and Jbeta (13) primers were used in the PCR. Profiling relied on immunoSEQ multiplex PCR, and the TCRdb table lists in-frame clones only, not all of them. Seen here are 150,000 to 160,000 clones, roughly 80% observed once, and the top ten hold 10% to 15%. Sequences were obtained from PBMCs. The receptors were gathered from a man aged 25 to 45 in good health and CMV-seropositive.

This chain's CDR3 is CASSFIAGLAGEQYF. For the CDR3, the DNA is TGTGCCAGCAGTTTTATTGCGGGATTAGCCGGCGAGCAGTACTTC. V and J are TRBV28 and TRBJ2-7; the D gene is possibly TRBD2 (6 bases). V was clipped by 3 bases and J by 6 bases, with 18 bases between them. The CDR3 runs 15 residues. CDR1 MDHEN and CDR2 SYDVKM come from the germline V gene.

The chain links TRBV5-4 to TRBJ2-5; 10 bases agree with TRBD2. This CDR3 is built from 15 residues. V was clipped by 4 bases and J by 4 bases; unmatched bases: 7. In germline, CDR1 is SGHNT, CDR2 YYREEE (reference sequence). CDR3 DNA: TGTGCCAGCAGCCAACAAAGCGGGGGGGGAGAGACCCAGTACTTC. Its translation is CASSQQSGGGETQYF. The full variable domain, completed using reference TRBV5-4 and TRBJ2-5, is ETGVTQSPTHLIKTRGQQVTLRCSSQSGHNTVSWYQQALGQGPQFIFQYYREEENGRGNFPPRFSGLQFPNYSSELNVNALELDDSALYLCASSQQSGGGETQYFGPGTRLLVL.

The CDR3 DNA follows: TGCAGCGTTGAAGGGGGGCCGGGGCAGCCCCAGCATTTT. This encodes CSVEGGPGQPQHF. The V gene is TRBV29-1, the J gene TRBJ1-5; maybe TRBD1 (6 bases). The V end lost 1 base, the J end lost 7 bases, and 11 bases lay between the germline ends. CDR3 length equals 13 residues. CDR1 SQVTM and CDR2 ANQGSEA come from the germline V gene.

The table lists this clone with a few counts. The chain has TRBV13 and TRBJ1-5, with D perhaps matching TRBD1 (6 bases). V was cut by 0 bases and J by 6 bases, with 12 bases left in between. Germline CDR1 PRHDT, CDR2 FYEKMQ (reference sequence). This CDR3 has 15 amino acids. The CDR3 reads CASSLGQGRGQPQHF. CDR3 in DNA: TGTGCCAGCAGCTTAGGGCAGGGGAGAGGTCAGCCCCAGCATTTT.

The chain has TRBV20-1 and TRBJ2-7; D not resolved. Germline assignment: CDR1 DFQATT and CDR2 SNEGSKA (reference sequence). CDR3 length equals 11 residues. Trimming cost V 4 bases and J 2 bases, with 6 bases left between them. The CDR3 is CSATQAYEQYF. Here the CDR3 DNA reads TGCAGTGCTACCCAGGCCTACGAGCAGTACTTC.

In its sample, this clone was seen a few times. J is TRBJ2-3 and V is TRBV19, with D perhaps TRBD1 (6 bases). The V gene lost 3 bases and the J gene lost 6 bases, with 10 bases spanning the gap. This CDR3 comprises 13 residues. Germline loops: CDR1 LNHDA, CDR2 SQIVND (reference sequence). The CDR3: CASSILGGDTQYF. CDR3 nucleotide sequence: TGTGCCAGTAGTATTCTAGGGGGTGATACGCAGTATTTT.

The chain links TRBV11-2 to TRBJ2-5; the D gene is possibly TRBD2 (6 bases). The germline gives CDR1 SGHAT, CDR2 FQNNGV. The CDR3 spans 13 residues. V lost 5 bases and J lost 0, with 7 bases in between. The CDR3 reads CASSRGNQETQYF. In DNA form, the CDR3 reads TGTGCCAGCAGCCGCGGGAACCAAGAGACCCAGTACTTC.

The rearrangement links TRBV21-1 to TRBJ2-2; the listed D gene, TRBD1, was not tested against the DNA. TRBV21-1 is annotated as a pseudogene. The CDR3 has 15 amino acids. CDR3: CASIPGTGNTGELFF. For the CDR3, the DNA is TGTGCCAGCATTCCCGGGACAGGGAACACCGGGGAGCTGTTTTTT.

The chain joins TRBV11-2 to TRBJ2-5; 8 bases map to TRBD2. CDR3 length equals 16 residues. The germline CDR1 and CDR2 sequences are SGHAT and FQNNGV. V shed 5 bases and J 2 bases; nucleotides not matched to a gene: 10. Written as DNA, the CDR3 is TGTGCCAGCAGCCCCGTAGGTAGCGGGATACAAGAGACCCAGTACTTC. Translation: CASSPVGSGIQETQYF.

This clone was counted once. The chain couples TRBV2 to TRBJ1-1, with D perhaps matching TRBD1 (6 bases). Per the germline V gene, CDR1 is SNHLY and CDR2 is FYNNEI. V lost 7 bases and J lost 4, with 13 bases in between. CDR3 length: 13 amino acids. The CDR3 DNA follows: TGTGCCAGCACGGAAATCAGGGGCACTGAAGCTTTCTTT. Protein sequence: CASTEIRGTEAFF.

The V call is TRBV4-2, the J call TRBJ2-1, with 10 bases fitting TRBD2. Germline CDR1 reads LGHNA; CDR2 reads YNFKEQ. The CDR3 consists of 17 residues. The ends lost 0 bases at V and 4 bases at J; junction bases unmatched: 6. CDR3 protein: CASSQDVWTSGYNEQFF. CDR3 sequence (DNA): TGTGCCAGCAGCCAAGACGTGTGGACTAGCGGTTACAATGAGCAGTTCTTC.

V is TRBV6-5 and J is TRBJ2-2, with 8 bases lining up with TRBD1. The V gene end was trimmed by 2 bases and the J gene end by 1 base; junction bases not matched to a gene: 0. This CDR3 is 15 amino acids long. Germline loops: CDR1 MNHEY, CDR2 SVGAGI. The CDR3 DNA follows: TGTGCCAGCAGTTACGACAGGGGGAACACCGGGGAGCTGTTTTTT. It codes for CASSYDRGNTGELFF.

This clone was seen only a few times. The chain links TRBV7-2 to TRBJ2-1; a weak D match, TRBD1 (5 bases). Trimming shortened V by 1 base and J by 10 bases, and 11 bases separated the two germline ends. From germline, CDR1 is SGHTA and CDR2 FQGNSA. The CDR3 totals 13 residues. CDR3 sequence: CASSLGTTAEQFF. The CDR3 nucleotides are TGTGCCAGCAGCTTAGGGACGACAGCCGAGCAGTTCTTC.

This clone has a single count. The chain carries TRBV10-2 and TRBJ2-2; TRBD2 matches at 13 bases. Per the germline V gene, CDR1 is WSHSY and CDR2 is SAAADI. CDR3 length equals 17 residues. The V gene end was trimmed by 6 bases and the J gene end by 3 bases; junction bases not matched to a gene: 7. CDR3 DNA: TGCGCCAGCAGCAGGACTAGCGGGAGAGTGGACACCGGGGAGCTGTTTTTT. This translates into CASSRTSGRVDTGELFF.

This chain's CDR3 is CASSTGTSVYNEQFF. CDR3 DNA: TGTGCCAGCAGCACCGGGACTAGCGTGTACAATGAGCAGTTCTTC. The chain uses TRBV6-5 and TRBJ2-1, with 10 nucleotides matching TRBD2. CDR3 length equals 15 residues. V trimming: 6 bases; J trimming: 4 bases; junction bases outside the gene matches: 6. CDR1 is MNHEY, CDR2 SVGAGI, per germline.

CDR3 sequence (DNA): TGTGCCAGCAGTTTGGGGACAGGAGGTCAGCCCCAGCATTTT. Amino acids: CASSLGTGGQPQHF. The J gene is TRBJ1-5, the V gene TRBV27; 8 nucleotides align to TRBD1. CDR3 length equals 14 residues. Trimming took 3 bases from V and 6 from J; bases not matched to a gene: 4. Per germline, CDR1 MNHEY and CDR2 SMNVEV (reference sequence).

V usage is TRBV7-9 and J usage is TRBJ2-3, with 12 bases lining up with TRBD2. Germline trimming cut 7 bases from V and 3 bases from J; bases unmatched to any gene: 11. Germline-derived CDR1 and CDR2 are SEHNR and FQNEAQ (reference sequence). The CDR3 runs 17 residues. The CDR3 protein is CASTRILAGGRTDTQYF. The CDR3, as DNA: TGTGCCAGCACCCGCATCCTAGCGGGAGGGCGGACAGATACGCAGTATTTT. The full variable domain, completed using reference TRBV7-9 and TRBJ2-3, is DTGVSQNPRHKITKRGQNVTFRCDPISEHNRLYWYRQTLGQGPEFLTYFQNEAQLEKSRLLSDRFSAERPKGSFSTLEIQRTEQGDSAMYLCASTRILAGGRTDTQYFGPGTRLTVL.

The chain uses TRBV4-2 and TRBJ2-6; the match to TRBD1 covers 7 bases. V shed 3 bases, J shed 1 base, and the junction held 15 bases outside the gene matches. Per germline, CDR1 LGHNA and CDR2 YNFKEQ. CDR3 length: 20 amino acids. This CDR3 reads CASSQGVSSRGISGANVLTF. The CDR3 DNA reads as TGTGCCAGCAGCCAGGGTGTCTCTTCCAGGGGGATTTCTGGGGCCAACGTCCTGACTTTC.

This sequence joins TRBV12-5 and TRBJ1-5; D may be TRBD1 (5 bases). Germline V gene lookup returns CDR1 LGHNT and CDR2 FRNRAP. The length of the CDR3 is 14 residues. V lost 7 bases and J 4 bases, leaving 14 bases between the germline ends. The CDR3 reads CASALVGGNQPQHF. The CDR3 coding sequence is TGTGCTAGTGCCCTGGTCGGGGGGAATCAGCCCCAGCATTTT. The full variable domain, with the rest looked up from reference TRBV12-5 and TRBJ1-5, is DARVTQTPRHKVTEMGQEVTMRCQPILGHNTVFWYRQTMMQGLELLAYFRNRAPLDDSGMPKDRFSAEMPDATLATLKIQPSEPRDSAVYFCASALVGGNQPQHFGDGTRLSIL.

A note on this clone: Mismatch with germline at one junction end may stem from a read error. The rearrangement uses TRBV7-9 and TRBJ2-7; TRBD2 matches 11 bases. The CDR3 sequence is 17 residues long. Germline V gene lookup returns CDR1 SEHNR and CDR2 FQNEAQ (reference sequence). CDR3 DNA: TGTGCCAGCAGCGTGATAGCGGGAGGGCCAATCGACTACGAGCGGTACTTC. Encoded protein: CASSVIAGGPIDYERYF. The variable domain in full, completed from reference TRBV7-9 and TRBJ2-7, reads DTGVSQNPRHKITKRGQNVTFRCDPISEHNRLYWYRQTLGQGPEFLTYFQNEAQLEKSRLLSDRFSAERPKGSFSTLEIQRTEQGDSAMYLCASSVIAGGPIDYERYFGPGTRLTVT.

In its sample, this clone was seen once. The CDR3 sequence is CASSLWDRGQGDTQYF. CDR3 nucleotides: TGTGCCAGCAGTTTGTGGGACAGGGGGCAAGGAGATACGCAGTATTTT. The J gene is TRBJ2-3, the V gene TRBV28, with 12 bases aligning to TRBD1. The CDR3 sequence is 16 residues long. In germline, CDR1 is MDHEN, CDR2 SYDVKM. V lost 3 bases to trimming and J lost 5 bases; unmatched junction nucleotides: 6.

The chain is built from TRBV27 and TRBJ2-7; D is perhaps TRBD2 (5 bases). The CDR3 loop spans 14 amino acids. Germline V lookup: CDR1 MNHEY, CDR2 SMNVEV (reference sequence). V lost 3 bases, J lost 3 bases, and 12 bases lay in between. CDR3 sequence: CASSFNPGGYEQYF. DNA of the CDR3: TGTGCCAGCAGTTTTAACCCCGGAGGCTACGAGCAGTACTTC.